This TCR beta chain comes out of a study of OX40 agonist ivuxolimab in advanced cancers. Germline CDR1 is SEHNR and CDR2 is FQNEAQ (reference sequence). The length of the CDR3 is 14 residues. Trimming cost V 1 base and J 5 bases; bases outside gene matches: 2. Sequencing was performed with immunoSEQ multiplex PCR; in TCRdb, only in-frame clones are kept and a portion is missing. This table holds 8,500 to 9,000 clones, just under 70% found once. This sequence was found in an adult with an advanced solid tumor such as melanoma, head and neck, liver or kidney cancer. This material consisted of CD4+ or CD8+ T cells sorted from blood, taken in a trial of the OX40 agonist ivuxolimab. The rearrangement joins TRBV7-9 to TRBJ2-7, with 10 bases that match TRBD1. The CDR3 bases are TGTGCCAGCAGCTTAGAAGGGACAGGGGACGAGCAGTACTTC. Its translation is CASSLEGTGDEQYF.